The 12 T cell receptor beta chains listed next were all sequenced from one sample in a study of T-cell reconstitution after alpha-beta-depleted transplantation in children. The TCRbeta library incorporated unique molecular identifiers. TCRdb used MiXCR to reprocess the PCR reads, holding one entry per CDR3 protein. The sample shows about 580,000 distinct CDR3 sequences, roughly 23% of them seen only once. This specimen was PBMCs, mostly from graft donor cells, taken 360 days after TCRalphabeta/CD19-depleted stem cell transplant. These receptors all come from a boy under three years old who had a stem cell transplant for acute myeloid leukemia, so the T cells may come from the graft donor.

A few counts support this clonotype. V usage is TRBV20-1 and J usage is TRBJ1-2; a possible D gene is TRBD1 (6 bases). CDR1 is DFQATT, CDR2 SNEGSKA, per germline (reference sequence). This CDR3 region has 13 residues. Trimming removed 6 bases from V and 8 bases from J, with 19 bases in between. This chain's CDR3 is CSAHLGAGEGYTF. The CDR3 DNA reads as TGCAGTGCCCATTTGGGGGCAGGGGAGGGCTACACCTTC.

This clonotype turned up a few times. This rearrangement joins TRBV5-6 to TRBJ1-5; 9 bases are a match to TRBD1. V dropped 2 bases and J dropped 4; count of bases not matched to a gene: 4. Germline V gene sequence: CDR1 SGHDT, CDR2 YYEEEE. CDR3 length: 15 residues. This chain's CDR3 is CASSLWTGANQPQHF. CDR3 DNA: TGTGCCAGCAGCTTATGGACAGGGGCGAATCAGCCCCAGCATTTT. Based on the CDR3 plus reference TRBV5-6 and TRBJ1-5, the full variable domain is DAGVTQSPTHLIKTRGQQVTLRCSPKSGHDTVSWYQQALGQGPQFIFQYYEEEERQRGNFPDRFSGHQFPNYSSELNVNALLLGDSALYLCASSLWTGANQPQHFGDGTRLSIL.

This clonotype has a count of ten or more. The rearrangement joins TRBV28 to TRBJ1-3; 7 bases map to TRBD1. The CDR3 is 14 residues long. CDR1 is MDHEN, CDR2 SYDVKM, per germline. J gave up 2 bases and V 8 bases, and 6 bases lay outside the gene matches. CDR3 sequence: CASVTGAPGNTIYF. CDR3 nucleotide sequence: TGTGCCAGCGTAACAGGGGCACCTGGAAACACCATATATTTT.

This clonotype has a count of ten or more. The V and J genes are TRBV12-3 or TRBV12-4 and TRBJ2-7; 9 nucleotides match TRBD1. The CDR3 runs 15 residues. With 5 bases clipped from V and 0 bases from J, the junction kept 5 bases outside the gene matches. DNA of the CDR3: TGTGCCAGCAGTCTACAGGGGGCAAGCTCCTACGAGCAGTACTTC. This sequence encodes CASSLQGASSYEQYF.

Ten or more counts support this clonotype. The chain combines TRBV7-3 with TRBJ2-1; no definite D call. The CDR3 covers 13 residues. Looked up from germline, CDR1 is SGHTA and CDR2 is FQGTGA. Between the trimmed V and J ends, which lost 1 base and 5 bases, there was a span of 6 bases. CDR3 coding DNA: TGTGCCAGCAGCTTAAGACCAGACAATGAGCAGTTCTTC. This gives the protein CASSLRPDNEQFF.

The chain combines TRBV7-2 with TRBJ2-7; 11 positions agree with TRBD2. The CDR3 has 14 residues. With V trimmed by 3 bases and J by 4 bases, 2 bases remained unmatched. Germline-derived CDR1 and CDR2 are SGHTA and FQGNSA. This CDR3 reads CASSFSGGGYEQYF. As DNA, the CDR3 is TGTGCCAGCAGCTTTAGCGGGGGGGGTTACGAGCAGTACTTC. The full variable domain, in which reference TRBV7-2 and TRBJ2-7 provide the parts outside the CDR3, is GAGVSQSPSNKVTEKGKDVELRCDPISGHTALYWYRQSLGQGLEFLIYFQGNSAPDKSGLPSDRFSAERTGGSVSTLTIQRTQQEDSAVYLCASSFSGGGYEQYFGPGTRLTVT.

This clonotype was seen a few times. The chain is built from TRBV20-1 and TRBJ2-5; 7 bases match TRBD1. Germline CDR1 is DFQATT and CDR2 is SNEGSKA (reference sequence). Germline trimming cut 1 base from V and 3 bases from J; bases unmatched to any gene: 14. This CDR3 has 17 amino acids. The CDR3 nucleotides are TGCAGTGCTAGAGCGGGGTCCTTAGGGGGCCGTAAAGAGACCCAGTACTTC. Translation: CSARAGSLGGRKETQYF.

This rearrangement joins TRBV20-1 to TRBJ2-5, with 7 bases that match TRBD1. The CDR3 has 15 amino acids. Germline CDR1 is DFQATT and CDR2 is SNEGSKA (reference sequence). J gave up 0 bases and V 5 bases, and 9 bases lay outside the gene matches. DNA for the CDR3: TGCAGTGCTCCCCCCGGGACAGCTAACCAAGAGACCCAGTACTTC. Translation gives CSAPPGTANQETQYF.

The gene calls are TRBV10-3 and TRBJ2-7; tentative D call: TRBD2 (7 bases). CDR3 size: 15 residues. The germline V gene encodes CDR1 ENHRY and CDR2 SYGVKD. Trimming removed 0 bases at V and 6 bases at J, with 15 bases between. The DNA of the CDR3 is TGTGCCATCAGTGAGTCGAGAGAGGGGGGGCCCGAGCAGTACTTC. Translated: CAISESREGGPEQYF.

The sample holds many counts of this clonotype. J is TRBJ2-1 and V is TRBV12-3 or TRBV12-4; D is perhaps TRBD1 or TRBD2 (6 bases each). There are 18 residues in the CDR3. V lost 5 bases and J lost 6, with 26 bases in between. The CDR3 loop reads CASSGYSGGTPRANEQFF. DNA of the CDR3: TGTGCCAGCAGTGGGTACTCTGGCGGGACACCGAGGGCCAATGAGCAGTTCTTC.

The CDR3 bases are TGTGCCAGCAGCCTTACGGGGCCTGCAACTAATGAAAAACTGTTTTTT. It yields the protein CASSLTGPATNEKLFF. This sequence joins TRBV4-2 and TRBJ1-4; D possibly corresponds to TRBD1 (5 bases). Trimming pared 4 bases from V and 0 bases from J, leaving 12 bases between. Germline loops: CDR1 LGHNA, CDR2 YNFKEQ. The length of the CDR3 is 16 residues.

The J gene is TRBJ1-6, the V gene TRBV7-1; a possible D gene is TRBD1 (5 bases). TRBV7-1 is assigned to the ORF class and has an uncertain function. The CDR3 is 14 amino acids. Deletions cut 3 bases from V and 9 bases from J, with 12 bases between. As DNA, the CDR3 is TGTGCCAGCAGCTCCCGAGGGGCGGGTTCACCCCTCCACTTT. It specifies CASSSRGAGSPLHF.